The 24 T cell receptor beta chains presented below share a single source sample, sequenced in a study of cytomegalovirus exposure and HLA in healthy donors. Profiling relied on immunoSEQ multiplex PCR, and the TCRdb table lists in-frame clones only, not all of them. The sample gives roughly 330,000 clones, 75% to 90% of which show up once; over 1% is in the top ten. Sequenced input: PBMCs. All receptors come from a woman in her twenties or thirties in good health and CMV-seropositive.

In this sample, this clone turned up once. CDR3: CASSVAGANVLTF. The CDR3, as DNA: TGTGCCAGCAGCGTGGCTGGGGCCAACGTCCTGACTTTC. The chain has TRBV9 and TRBJ2-6; D gene uncertain. Trimming stripped 2 bases from V and 2 bases from J, with 2 bases between. The CDR3 sequence is 13 residues long. Germline V lookup: CDR1 SGDLS, CDR2 YYNGEE.

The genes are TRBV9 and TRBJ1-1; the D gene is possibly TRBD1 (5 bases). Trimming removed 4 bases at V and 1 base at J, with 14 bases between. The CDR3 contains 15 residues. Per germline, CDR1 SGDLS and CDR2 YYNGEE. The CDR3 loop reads CASSTGTEPNTEAFF. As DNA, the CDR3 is TGTGCCAGCAGCACTGGGACCGAACCGAACACTGAAGCTTTCTTT.

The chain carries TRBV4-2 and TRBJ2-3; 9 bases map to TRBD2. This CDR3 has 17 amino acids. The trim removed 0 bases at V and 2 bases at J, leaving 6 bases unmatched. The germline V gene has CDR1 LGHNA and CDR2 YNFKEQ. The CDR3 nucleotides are TGTGCCAGCAGCCAAGATGGCCAGCGGGGGGACACAGATACGCAGTATTTT. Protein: CASSQDGQRGDTDTQYF.

CDR3 sequence reads: CASSYTSGAGDTQYF. CDR3 DNA sequence: TGTGCCAGCAGCTATACTAGCGGGGCGGGAGATACGCAGTATTTT. J is TRBJ2-3 and V is TRBV13; the match to TRBD2 covers 10 bases. CDR3 size: 15 residues. CDR1 is PRHDT and CDR2 is FYEKMQ in the germline V gene (reference sequence). The V gene end was trimmed by 4 bases and the J gene end by 5 bases; junction bases not matched to a gene: 6. The full variable domain, its missing parts supplied by reference TRBV13 and TRBJ2-3, is AAGVIQSPRHLIKEKRETATLKCYPIPRHDTVYWYQQGPGQDPQFLISFYEKMQSDKGSIPDRFSAQQFSDYHSELNMSSLELGDSALYFCASSYTSGAGDTQYFGPGTRLTVL.

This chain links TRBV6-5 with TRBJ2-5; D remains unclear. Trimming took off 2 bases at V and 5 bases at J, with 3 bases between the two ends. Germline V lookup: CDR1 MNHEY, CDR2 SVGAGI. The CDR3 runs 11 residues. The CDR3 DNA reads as TGTGCCAGCAGTTACATGGAGACCCAGTACTTC. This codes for CASSYMETQYF.

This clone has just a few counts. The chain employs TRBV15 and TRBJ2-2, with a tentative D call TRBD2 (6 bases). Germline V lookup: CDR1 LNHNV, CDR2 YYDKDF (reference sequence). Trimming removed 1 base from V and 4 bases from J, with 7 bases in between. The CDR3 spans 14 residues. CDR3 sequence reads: CATSRGGVTGELFF. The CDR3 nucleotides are TGTGCCACCAGCAGAGGGGGGGTCACCGGGGAGCTGTTTTTT.

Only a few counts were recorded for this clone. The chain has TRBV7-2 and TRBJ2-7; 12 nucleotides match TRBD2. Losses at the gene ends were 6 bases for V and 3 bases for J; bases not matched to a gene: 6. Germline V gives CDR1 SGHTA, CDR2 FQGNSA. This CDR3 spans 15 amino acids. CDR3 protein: CASSSSGGAYYEQYF. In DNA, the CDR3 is TGTGCCAGCAGTTCTAGCGGGGGGGCATACTACGAGCAGTACTTC.

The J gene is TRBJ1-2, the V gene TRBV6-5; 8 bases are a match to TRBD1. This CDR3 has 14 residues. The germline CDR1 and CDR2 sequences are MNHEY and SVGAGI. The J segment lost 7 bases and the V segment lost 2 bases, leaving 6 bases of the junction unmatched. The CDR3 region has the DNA TGTGCCAGCAGTTACATCTCAGGGGGCAGTGGCTACACCTTC. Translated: CASSYISGGSGYTF.

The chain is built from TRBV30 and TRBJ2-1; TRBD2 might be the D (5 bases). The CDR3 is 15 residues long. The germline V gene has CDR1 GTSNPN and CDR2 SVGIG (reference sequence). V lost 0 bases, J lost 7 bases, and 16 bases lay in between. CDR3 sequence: CAWSVRRGTRNEQFF. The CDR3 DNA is TGTGCCTGGAGTGTACGCCGAGGCACTAGGAATGAGCAGTTCTTC.

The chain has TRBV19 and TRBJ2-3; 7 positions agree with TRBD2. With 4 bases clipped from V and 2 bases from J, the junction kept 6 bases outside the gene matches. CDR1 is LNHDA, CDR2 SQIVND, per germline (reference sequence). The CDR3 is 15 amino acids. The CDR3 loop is CASSRLAATTDTQYF. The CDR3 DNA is TGTGCCAGTAGTAGGCTAGCGGCTACCACAGATACGCAGTATTTT.

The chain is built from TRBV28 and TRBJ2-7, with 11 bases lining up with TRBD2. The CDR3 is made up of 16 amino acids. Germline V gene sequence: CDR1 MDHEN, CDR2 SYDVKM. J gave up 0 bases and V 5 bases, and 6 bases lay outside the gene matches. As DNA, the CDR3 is TGTGCCAGCAGTCCCTCGGGACTAGCGGACTCCTACGAGCAGTACTTC. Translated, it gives CASSPSGLADSYEQYF.

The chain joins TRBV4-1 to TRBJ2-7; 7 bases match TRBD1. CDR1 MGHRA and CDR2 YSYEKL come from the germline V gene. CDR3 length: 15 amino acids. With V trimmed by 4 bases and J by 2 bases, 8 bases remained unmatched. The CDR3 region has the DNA TGCGCCAGCAGCCCCGGGACAGCATTACCCTACGAGCAGTACTTC. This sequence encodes CASSPGTALPYEQYF.

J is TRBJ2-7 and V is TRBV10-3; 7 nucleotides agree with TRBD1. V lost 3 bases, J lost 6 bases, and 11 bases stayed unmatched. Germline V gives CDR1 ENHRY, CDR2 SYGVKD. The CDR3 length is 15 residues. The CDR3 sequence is CAISDWNRGLSEQYF. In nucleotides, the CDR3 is TGTGCCATCAGTGACTGGAACAGGGGATTGAGCGAGCAGTACTTC.

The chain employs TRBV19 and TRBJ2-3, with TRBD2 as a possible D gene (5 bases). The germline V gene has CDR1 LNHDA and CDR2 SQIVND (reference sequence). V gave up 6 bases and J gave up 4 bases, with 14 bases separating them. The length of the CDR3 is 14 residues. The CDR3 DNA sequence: TGTGCCAGTAGATATGAGGGAGTCGCAGATACGCAGTATTTT. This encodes CASRYEGVADTQYF.

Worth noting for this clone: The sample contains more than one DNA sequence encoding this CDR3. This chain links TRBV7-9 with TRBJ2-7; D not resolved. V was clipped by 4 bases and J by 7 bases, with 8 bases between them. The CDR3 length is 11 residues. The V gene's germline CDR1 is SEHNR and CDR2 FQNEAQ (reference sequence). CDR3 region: CASSSLGEQYF. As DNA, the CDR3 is TGTGCCAGCAGCTCCCTTGGGGAGCAGTACTTC. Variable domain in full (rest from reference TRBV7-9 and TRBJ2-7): DTGVSQNPRHKITKRGQNVTFRCDPISEHNRLYWYRQTLGQGPEFLTYFQNEAQLEKSRLLSDRFSAERPKGSFSTLEIQRTEQGDSAMYLCASSSLGEQYFGPGTRLTVT.

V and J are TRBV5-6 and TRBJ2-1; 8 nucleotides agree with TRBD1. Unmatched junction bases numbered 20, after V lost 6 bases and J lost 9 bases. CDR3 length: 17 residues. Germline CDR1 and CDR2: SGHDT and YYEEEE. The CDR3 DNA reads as TGTGCCAGCAACCTATGGTCTGTTAGGGCAGGGGGCGGTGAGCAGTTCTTC. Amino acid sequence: CASNLWSVRAGGGEQFF.

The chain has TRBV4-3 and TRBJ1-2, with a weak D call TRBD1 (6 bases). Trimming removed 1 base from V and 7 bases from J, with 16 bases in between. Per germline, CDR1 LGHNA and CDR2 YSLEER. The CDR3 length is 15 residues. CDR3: CASSQGRIIRGGYTF. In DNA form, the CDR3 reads TGCGCCAGCAGCCAAGGGAGGATAATCAGGGGTGGCTACACCTTC.

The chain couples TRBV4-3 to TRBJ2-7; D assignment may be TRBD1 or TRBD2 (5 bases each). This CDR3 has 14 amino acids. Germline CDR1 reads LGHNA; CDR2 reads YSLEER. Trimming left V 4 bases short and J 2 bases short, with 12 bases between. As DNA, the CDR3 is TGCGCCAGCAGCCCCACCGGGACCCCCTACGAGCAGTACTTC. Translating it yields CASSPTGTPYEQYF.

CDR3 nucleotides: TGTGCCAGCAGATATGAACAGGGGATCAATCAGCCCCAGCATTTT. The encoded protein is CASRYEQGINQPQHF. The rearrangement uses TRBV2 and TRBJ1-5; 7 bases are shared with TRBD1. Germline CDR1 SNHLY, CDR2 FYNNEI. V lost 6 bases, J lost 3 bases, and 8 bases stayed unmatched. This CDR3 has 15 amino acids.

This CDR3 is CSARTDYGYTF. CDR3 bases: TGCAGTGCCCGGACGGACTATGGCTACACCTTC. This chain uses TRBV20-1 with TRBJ1-2; D gene ambiguous. V was pared by 6 bases and J by 3 bases, with 8 bases between. CDR3 length equals 11 residues. Germline V CDR1 and CDR2: DFQATT, SNEGSKA (reference sequence).

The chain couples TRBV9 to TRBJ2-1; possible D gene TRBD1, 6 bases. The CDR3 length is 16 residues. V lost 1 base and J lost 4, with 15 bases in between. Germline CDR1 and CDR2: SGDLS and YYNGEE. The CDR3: CASSVHSRGSYNEQFF. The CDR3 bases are TGTGCCAGCAGCGTACATTCCAGGGGATCTTACAATGAGCAGTTCTTC.

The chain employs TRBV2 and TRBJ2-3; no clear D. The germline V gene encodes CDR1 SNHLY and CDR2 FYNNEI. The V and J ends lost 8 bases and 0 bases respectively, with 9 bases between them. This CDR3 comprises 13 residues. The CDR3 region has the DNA TGTGCCAGCTTCAGTCCTAGCACAGATACGCAGTATTTT. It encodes CASFSPSTDTQYF.

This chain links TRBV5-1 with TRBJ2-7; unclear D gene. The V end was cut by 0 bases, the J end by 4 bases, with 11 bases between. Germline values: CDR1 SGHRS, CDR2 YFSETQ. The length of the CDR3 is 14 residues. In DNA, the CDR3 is TGCGCCAGCAGCTTGGAACTTCGTGTATACGAGCAGTACTTC. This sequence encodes CASSLELRVYEQYF.

CDR3 sequence (DNA): TGTGCCTGGAGTGTACCCGGCCAGGGGGCGGCTTTCTTT. Residues: CAWSVPGQGAAFF. This chain uses TRBV30 with TRBJ1-1, with 8 nucleotides matching TRBD1. This CDR3 contains 13 residues. Germline-derived CDR1 and CDR2 are GTSNPN and SVGIG (reference sequence). V was pared by 0 bases and J by 11 bases, with 8 bases of the junction left unmatched.